Here is one T cell receptor beta chain with its context. Antigen: not known. The ends were cut back, 4 bases at V and 6 bases at J, with 8 bases in the middle. The CDR3 extends over 12 amino acids. Germline CDR1 and CDR2: SNHLY and FYNNEI. Of the isolated RNA, all was reverse transcribed, and so the sequenced material was expressed TCRB transcripts. Measured with immunoSEQ multiplex PCR; TCRdb has only the in-frame clones, and not every one. The table has hundreds of thousands of clones, more than 9.5% seen once; the top ten hold approximately 0.045%. This record belongs to a study of beta chain features in type 1 diabetes. Study conclusions and caveats: Type 1 diabetes patients had TCRB CDR3s that were shorter (moderately but significantly so) in all four CD4+ subsets. Cells with high TCR expression could be over-represented when cDNA is sequenced.

CD4+ naive, central memory, regulatory and stem cell-like memory cells were sorted via CD45RO/CCR7/CD25/CD127/CD95/CD27. The J gene is TRBJ2-3, the V gene TRBV2; D call uncertain. This sequence originates from a woman aged 18-30 years in good health. Sequencing was performed on naive CD4+ T cells from blood. For the CDR3, the DNA is TGTGCCAGCAGTGCATCCGAGGATACGCAGTATTTT. It encodes CASSASEDTQYF.